The 10 T cell receptor beta chains below come from one sample, sequenced in a study of blood T cell repertoires in COVID-19. Sequenced by immunoSEQ multiplex PCR; TCRdb stores in-frame clones only, minus some. The data hold approximately 130,000 clones, with approximately 71% observed a single time. The source material was peripheral blood. These TCRs come from a woman aged 70-85 years with acute or convalescent COVID-19.

This chain connects TRBV29-1 to TRBJ1-2; D gene unclear. CDR3 length: 13 amino acids. From germline, CDR1 is SQVTM and CDR2 ANQGSEA. Trimming left V 0 bases short and J 5 bases short, with 10 bases between. The CDR3 sequence: CSVEDREDYGYTF. The CDR3 DNA follows: TGCAGCGTTGAAGATCGAGAGGATTATGGCTACACCTTC.

This clone was found a few times. This chain links TRBV7-2 with TRBJ2-5, with 8 bases fitting TRBD1. The length of the CDR3 is 16 residues. Losses at the gene ends were 3 bases for V and 4 bases for J; bases not matched to a gene: 10. In germline, CDR1 is SGHTA, CDR2 FQGNSA. The CDR3 coding sequence is TGTGCCAGCAGCTTTTTGACAGGGGTATTTGGAGAGACCCAGTACTTC. Amino acid sequence: CASSFLTGVFGETQYF. The full variable domain, completed using reference TRBV7-2 and TRBJ2-5, is GAGVSQSPSNKVTEKGKDVELRCDPISGHTALYWYRQSLGQGLEFLIYFQGNSAPDKSGLPSDRFSAERTGGSVSTLTIQRTQQEDSAVYLCASSFLTGVFGETQYFGPGTRLLVL.

The V gene is TRBV3-1 (or the pseudogene TRBV3-2), the J gene TRBJ2-5, with 8 bases lining up with TRBD2. Trimming at V came to 2 bases and at J to 5 bases, leaving 4 bases not matched to a gene. Germline V gene sequence: CDR1 LGHDT, CDR2 YNNKEL (reference sequence). The CDR3 totals 14 residues. The CDR3 bases are TGTGCCAGCAGCCAAAGCGGGGGCGGGGAGACCCAGTACTTC. It translates to CASSQSGGGETQYF.

This clone appeared a few times. The J gene is TRBJ1-1, the V gene TRBV7-2; D remains unclear. The CDR3 loop spans 13 amino acids. CDR1 and CDR2 from the germline V gene are SGHTA and FQGNSA. V lost 5 bases to trimming and J lost 4 bases, with 11 bases between them. CDR3 bases: TGTGCCAGCAGCCGACTGGAATTCACTGAAGCTTTCTTT. Residues: CASSRLEFTEAFF.

The chain uses TRBV5-1 and TRBJ2-2; TRBD2 matches 14 bases. V lost 6 bases to trimming and J lost 4 bases; unmatched junction nucleotides: 20. The CDR3 totals 21 residues. Germline CDR1 and CDR2: SGHRS and YFSETQ. In DNA form, the CDR3 reads TGCGCCAGCAACTGGGGCATCCCGACTAGCGGGAGGGGGCTCAGCACCGGGGAGCTGTTTTTT. Translation gives CASNWGIPTSGRGLSTGELFF.

V and J are TRBV4-1 and TRBJ2-1; 11 nucleotides line up with TRBD2. Trimming at V came to 4 bases and at J to 4 bases, leaving 6 bases not matched to a gene. The CDR3 length is 16 residues. Looked up from germline, CDR1 is MGHRA and CDR2 is YSYEKL. In nucleotides, the CDR3 is TGCGCCAGCAGCCCACTAGCGGGGGCCCCATACAATGAGCAGTTCTTC. This codes for CASSPLAGAPYNEQFF.

In DNA, the CDR3 is TGTGCCAGCAGCCCTAGGAACGAAAATGAGCAGTTCTTC. It translates to CASSPRNENEQFF. The chain recombines TRBV5-6 with TRBJ2-1, with D hard to call. The germline V gene has CDR1 SGHDT and CDR2 YYEEEE. V was pared by 4 bases and J by 7 bases, with 12 bases between. This CDR3 is 13 amino acids long.

The chain links TRBV7-2 to TRBJ2-4; 9 nucleotides match TRBD1. The CDR3 covers 14 residues. CDR1 is SGHTA and CDR2 is FQGNSA in the germline V gene. With 4 bases clipped from V and 6 bases from J, the junction kept 4 bases outside the gene matches. The CDR3, as DNA: TGTGCCAGCAGCTCCGGGACAGGGAGAAACATTCAGTACTTC. Translated, it gives CASSSGTGRNIQYF.

This clone was counted a few times. The chain joins TRBV25-1 to TRBJ2-5; 8 nucleotides match TRBD2. With V trimmed by 4 bases and J by 6 bases, 13 bases remained unmatched. Germline CDR1 is MGHDK and CDR2 is SYGVNS. The CDR3 has 16 residues. The CDR3 reads CASSGPRAGANKTQYF. Here the CDR3 DNA reads TGTGCCAGCAGTGGCCCCAGAGCGGGGGCCAACAAGACCCAGTACTTC.

The V and J genes are TRBV6-6 and TRBJ1-2; the match to TRBD1 covers 8 bases. From germline, CDR1 is MNHNY and CDR2 SVGAGI (reference sequence). The CDR3 runs 13 residues. With 6 bases clipped from V and 7 bases from J, the junction kept 7 bases outside the gene matches. The DNA for the CDR3 is TGTGCCAGCAGCCCAGGACAGGGCTTTGGCTACACCTTC. It codes for CASSPGQGFGYTF.